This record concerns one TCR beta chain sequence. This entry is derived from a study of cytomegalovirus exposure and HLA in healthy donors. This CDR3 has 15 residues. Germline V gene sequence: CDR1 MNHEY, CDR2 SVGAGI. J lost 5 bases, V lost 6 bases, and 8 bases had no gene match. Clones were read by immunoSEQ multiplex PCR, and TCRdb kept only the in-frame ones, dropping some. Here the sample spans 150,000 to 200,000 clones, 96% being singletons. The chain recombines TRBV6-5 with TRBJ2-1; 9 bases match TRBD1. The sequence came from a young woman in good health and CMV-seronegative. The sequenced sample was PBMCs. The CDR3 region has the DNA TGTGCCAGCAGCCTTACCGGGACAGGGAACAATGAGCAGTTCTTC. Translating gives CASSLTGTGNNEQFF.